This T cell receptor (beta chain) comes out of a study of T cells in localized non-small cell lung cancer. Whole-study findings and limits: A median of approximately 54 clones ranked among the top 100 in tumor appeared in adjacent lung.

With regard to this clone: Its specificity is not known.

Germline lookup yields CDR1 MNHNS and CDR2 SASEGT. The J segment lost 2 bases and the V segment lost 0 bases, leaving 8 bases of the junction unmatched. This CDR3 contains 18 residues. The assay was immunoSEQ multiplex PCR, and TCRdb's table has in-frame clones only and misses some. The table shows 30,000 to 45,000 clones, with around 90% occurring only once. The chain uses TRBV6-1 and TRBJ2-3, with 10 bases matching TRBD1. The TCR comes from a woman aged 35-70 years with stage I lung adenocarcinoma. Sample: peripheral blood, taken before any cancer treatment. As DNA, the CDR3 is TGTGCCAGCAGTGAAGCTTCAGGACAGGGGGTATCCACAGATACGCAGTATTTT. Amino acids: CASSEASGQGVSTDTQYF.